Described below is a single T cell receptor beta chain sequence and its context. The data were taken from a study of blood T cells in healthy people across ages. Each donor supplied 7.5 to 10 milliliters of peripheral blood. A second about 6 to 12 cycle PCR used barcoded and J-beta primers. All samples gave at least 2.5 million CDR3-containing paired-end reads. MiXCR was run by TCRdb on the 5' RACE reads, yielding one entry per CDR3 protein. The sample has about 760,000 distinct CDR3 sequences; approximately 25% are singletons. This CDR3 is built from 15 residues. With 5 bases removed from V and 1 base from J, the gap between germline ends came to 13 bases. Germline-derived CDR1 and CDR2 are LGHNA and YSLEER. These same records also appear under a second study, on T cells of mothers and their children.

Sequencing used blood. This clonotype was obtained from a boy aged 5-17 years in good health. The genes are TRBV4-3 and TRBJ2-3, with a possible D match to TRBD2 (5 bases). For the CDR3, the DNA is TGCGCCAGCAGCGCGGGCCGGACTGGCACAGATACGCAGTATTTT. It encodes CASSAGRTGTDTQYF.